These 5 T cell receptor beta chains were sequenced from one sample in a study of early T cells in non-severe SARS-CoV-2 infection (dated by TCRdb to about 2021). Library preparation employed 5' RACE. Data came from a NextSeq 500. Through fastp at Q25 and MiXCR, TCRdb rebuilt clones from the public reads, retaining in-frame beta chains. Identical CDR3 proteins give one entry, which carries the most common genes and DNA. This sample holds about 68,000 distinct CDR3 sequences; 9.5% to 15% were observed only once. Around 1.7% of the sample comes from the top ten. The material sequenced was whole blood. Receptor source: an adult who was a healthcare worker with PCR-confirmed SARS-CoV-2 infection or an uninfected control (not recorded which).

This clonotype has ten or more counts. The chain uses TRBV10-3 and TRBJ1-5; D perhaps matches TRBD1 (5 bases). CDR1 is ENHRY, CDR2 SYGVKD, per germline. The V and J ends lost 4 bases and 0 bases respectively, with 10 bases between them. CDR3 length: 15 amino acids. The DNA for the CDR3 is TGTGCCATCAGTGGGGACCAAAATAGCAATCAGCCCCAGCATTTT. Translated, it gives CAISGDQNSNQPQHF.

The chain has TRBV15 and TRBJ2-5; D is uncertain. V lost 0 bases and J 4 bases, leaving 6 bases between the germline ends. The V gene's germline CDR1 is LNHNV and CDR2 YYDKDF (reference sequence). The CDR3 is made up of 13 amino acids. CDR3 sequence: CATSRDSAETQYF. CDR3 DNA: TGTGCCACCAGCAGAGATTCGGCAGAGACCCAGTACTTC.

This clonotype was seen a few times. This rearrangement joins TRBV7-2 to TRBJ1-2, with unresolved D. Germline assignment: CDR1 SGHTA and CDR2 FQGNSA. V was trimmed by 4 bases and J by 7 bases, leaving 10 bases between them. This CDR3 spans 12 amino acids. In DNA, the CDR3 is TGTGCCAGCAGCTCAGACCCTTTTGGCTACACCTTC. Translated, it gives CASSSDPFGYTF.

This clonotype came up many times. The V call is TRBV29-1, the J call TRBJ2-1; the D is unclear. V lost 7 bases and J 2 bases, leaving 18 bases between the germline ends. The CDR3 runs 15 residues. The V gene's germline CDR1 is SQVTM and CDR2 ANQGSEA. CDR3 amino acids: CSGQDDGVTYNEQFF. The DNA for the CDR3 is TGCAGCGGCCAAGACGATGGAGTAACCTACAATGAGCAGTTCTTC.

The genes are TRBV20-1 and TRBJ1-1, with unresolved D. Trimming took 0 bases from V and 8 from J, leaving 7 bases between them. The CDR3 contains 11 residues. Per the germline V gene, CDR1 is DFQATT and CDR2 is SNEGSKA (reference sequence). The CDR3 loop is CSARDWPEAFF. As DNA, the CDR3 is TGCAGTGCTAGAGATTGGCCAGAAGCTTTCTTT.